A selection of T cell receptor beta chains follows, all from one sample in a study of neoadjuvant anti-PD-1 for oral cavity cancer. Sequencing used immunoSEQ multiplex PCR; TCRdb keeps in-frame clones, though not all of them. The profile shows around 34,000 clones, approximately 87% of them singletons. The material sequenced was PBMCs, taken before nivolumab (anti-PD-1) treatment. Receptors originate from a person aged 35-79 years with oral cavity squamous cell carcinoma. Each CDR3 is given with its conserved first and last residue. A D gene is named only where the DNA matches it firmly. Only part of the rows carry a size: once, few, many, or a class if the clone is expanded.

clone size | J gene | D gene | V gene | CDR3 DNA | CDR3 protein
once | TRBJ2-6 | . | TRBV5-1 | TGCGCCAGCAGCTTTAGAGGCAGCTCTGGGGCCAACGTCCTGACTTTC | CASSFRGSSGANVLTF
. | TRBJ2-6 | . | TRBV7-2 | TGTGCCAGCAGCCGCATTCTGGGGGCCTCCGGGGCCAACGTCCTGACTTTC | CASSRILGASGANVLTF
. | TRBJ1-1 | . | TRBV6-1 | TGTGCCAGCAGTGAAAGCCGGGGAAGGGTATTGAACACTGAAGCTTTCTTT | CASSESRGRVLNTEAFF
. | TRBJ2-7 | . | TRBV6-5 | TGTGCCAGCATGATGGGCGGGGGCGAAACCTACGAGCAGTACTTC | CASMMGGGETYEQYF
. | TRBJ2-2 | . | TRBV4-3 | TGCGCCAGCAGCCAAGAGGTCGGGGAGCTGTTTTTT | CASSQEVGELFF
. | TRBJ2-2 | . | TRBV5-6 | TGTGCCAGCGGTAAGCGGCCCACCGGGGAGCTGTTTTTT | CASGKRPTGELFF
. | TRBJ1-3 | . | TRBV2 | TGTGCCAGCAGTGAATTGGGCCTAAACTCTGGAAACACCATATATTTT | CASSELGLNSGNTIYF
. | TRBJ2-2 | . | TRBV4-2 | TGTGCCAGCAGCCAACGGCAGTTCACCGGGGAGCTGTTTTTT | CASSQRQFTGELFF
once | TRBJ2-5 | TRBD1 | TRBV4-2 | TGTGCCAGCAGCCCGGGATCGGGACAGCAAGAGACCCAGTACTTC | CASSPGSGQQETQYF
. | TRBJ1-2 | . | TRBV4-3 | TGCGCCAGCAGCCCTCGGATCTACTATGGCTACACCTTC | CASSPRIYYGYTF
. | TRBJ1-2 | . | TRBV6-1 | TGTGCCAGCAGTGAAGGGACACACTATGGCTACACCTTC | CASSEGTHYGYTF
. | TRBJ1-1 | . | TRBV5-5 | TGTGCCAGCAGCTTGGCCGCCCAGGCTGAAGCTTTCTTT | CASSLAAQAEAFF
. | TRBJ1-3 | TRBD1 | TRBV5-3 | TGTGCCAGAAGCTTTAGGACAGGGACCCTATCTGGAAACACCATATATTTT | CARSFRTGTLSGNTIYF
. | TRBJ2-3 | TRBD2 | TRBV18 | TGTGCCAGCTCACCCTACCGGACTAGCGGGGGGGGCGGTGGCGCGGGGACTAGCACAGATACGCAGTATTTT | CASSPYRTSGGGGGAGTSTDTQYF
. | TRBJ2-5 | TRBD1 | TRBV9 | TGTGCCAGCAGCGTAGATCACACGGGGACAGGGTTGTACCAAGAGACCCAGTACTTC | CASSVDHTGTGLYQETQYF
. | TRBJ2-5 | TRBD1 | TRBV13 | TGTGCCAGCAGCTTTATACAGGGGCTACAAGAGACCCAGTACTTC | CASSFIQGLQETQYF
. | TRBJ1-5 | . | TRBV6-5 | TGTGCCAGCAGCAAGAGGAGGGAGGGCAATCAGCCCCAGCATTTT | CASSKRREGNQPQHF
. | TRBJ1-6 | . | TRBV5-1 | TGCGCCAGCAGCTTGGCCGGCACAGTGGGGTATTCACCCCTCCACTTT | CASSLAGTVGYSPLHF
. | TRBJ2-1 | TRBD1 | TRBV7-9 | TGTGCCAGCCTTTTAGGGGGCTTCTATGATGATGAGCAGTTCTTC | CASLLGGFYDDEQFF
. | TRBJ1-4 | TRBD1 | TRBV4-1 | TGCGCCAGCAGCCAAGAGGAGGGGGCCTATGAAAAACTGTTTTTT | CASSQEEGAYEKLFF
few | TRBJ2-2 | . | TRBV2 | TGTGCCAGCAGTACAGGGTATTTTGGTTCCGGGGAGCTGTTTTTT | CASSTGYFGSGELFF
. | TRBJ1-4 | . | TRBV7-2 | TGTGCCAGCAGCTTAGCCACAGTTTGGGGGGGTAATGAAAAACTGTTTTTT | CASSLATVWGGNEKLFF
. | TRBJ1-2 | . | TRBV19 | TGTGCCAGTAGTATGGGGGACGCTAACTATGGCTACACCTTC | CASSMGDANYGYTF
once | TRBJ2-5 | . | TRBV7-9 | TGTGCCAGCAGCTTAAGGCAGGGCAACCAAGAGACCCAGTACTTC | CASSLRQGNQETQYF
once | TRBJ2-7 | . | TRBV29-1 | TGCAGCGTTGAACCGCAGTGGCCCCCTAATACCTACGAGCAGTACTTC | CSVEPQWPPNTYEQYF
. | TRBJ1-2 | . | TRBV7-6 | TGTGCCAGCAGCTTAGGATATGAGGAAAAGAACTATGGCTACACCTTC | CASSLGYEEKNYGYTF
. | TRBJ1-4 | . | TRBV27 | TGTGCCAGCAGTCAGCCGGGACCGGAAAGGAGACTGTTTTTT | CASSQPGPERRLFF
. | TRBJ2-2 | . | TRBV7-2 | TGTGCCAGCCACATTACAGGGCCGTTCACCGGGGAGCTGTTTTTT | CASHITGPFTGELFF
. | TRBJ1-5 | . | TRBV6-5 | TGTGCCAGCACCACGGGGAATCAGCCCCAGCATTTT | CASTTGNQPQHF
. | TRBJ1-1 | . | TRBV5-1 | TGCGCCAGCAGCTCATTGTACCATACCGGAGAGAACACTGAAGCTTTCTTT | CASSSLYHTGENTEAFF
medium-sized | TRBJ2-7 | TRBD1 | TRBV11-3 | TGTGCCAGCAGCTTAGATGAGGGACAGGAGTACGAGCAGTACTTC | CASSLDEGQEYEQYF
. | TRBJ2-3 | . | TRBV9 | TGTGCCAGCAGCGACTCCGGAGGGGCCGATCTCACAGATACGCAGTATTTT | CASSDSGGADLTDTQYF
. | TRBJ2-3 | . | TRBV6-1 | TGTGCCAGCAGTGAAATCGGCACAGATACGCAGTATTTT | CASSEIGTDTQYF
. | TRBJ2-1 | . | TRBV5-8 | TGTGCCAGCAGCTTGGAGGGGCTACTCTACAATGAGCAGTTCTTC | CASSLEGLLYNEQFF
once | TRBJ2-5 | TRBD1 | TRBV7-2 | TGTGCCAGCAGCTCCAGGCGGGTCAGGGGGCTTGAGACCCAGTACTTC | CASSSRRVRGLETQYF
. | TRBJ2-1 | . | TRBV5-1 | TGCGCCAGCAGCTTGGACGGGGCCTACAATGAGCAGTTCTTC | CASSLDGAYNEQFF
. | TRBJ2-3 | . | TRBV4-1 | TGCGCCAGCAGCCACATCCGGGACGGCGAAGATACGCAGTATTTT | CASSHIRDGEDTQYF
. | TRBJ2-7 | . | TRBV18 | TGTGCCAGCTCACCCAAAGGCAGGGCAAACGAGCAGTACTTC | CASSPKGRANEQYF
. | TRBJ2-5 | . | TRBV2 | TGTGCCAGCAGTGTGGACCGGCAAGAGACCCAGTACTTC | CASSVDRQETQYF
. | TRBJ2-7 | . | TRBV21-1 | TGTGCCAGCAGCAACCCCGGGGACACCTACGAGCAGTACTTC | CASSNPGDTYEQYF
. | TRBJ2-5 | . | TRBV11-3 | TGTGCCAGCAGCCCAACAGGACAGCCACAAGAGACCCAGTACTTC | CASSPTGQPQETQYF
. | TRBJ1-1 | TRBD1 | TRBV5-1 | TGCGCCAGCAGCTCCGACAGGGGGTCGAACACTGAAGCTTTCTTT | CASSSDRGSNTEAFF
. | TRBJ2-2 | . | TRBV25-1 | TGTGCCAGCAGAGCAGGGGGAGGAACCGGGGAGCTGTTTTTT | CASRAGGGTGELFF
. | TRBJ1-2 | . | TRBV19 | TGTGCCAGTAGTATGGCCGGGACGGGGGGATATGGCTACACCTTC | CASSMAGTGGYGYTF
. | TRBJ2-1 | . | TRBV5-1 | TGCGCCAGCAGCCTGGATGCAGATAATGAGCAGTTCTTC | CASSLDADNEQFF
once | TRBJ1-1 | . | TRBV6-4 | TGTGCCCCCCCCCGACCCACTGAAGCTTTCTTT | CAPPRPTEAFF
. | TRBJ1-2 | . | TRBV18 | TGTGCCAGCTCACCGCAAGACCGCGCGGGTGGCTACACCTTC | CASSPQDRAGGYTF
. | TRBJ1-1 | . | TRBV19 | TGTGCCAGTAGTATGGAGAGCCTAAACACTGAAGCTTTCTTT | CASSMESLNTEAFF
. | TRBJ2-1 | TRBD2 | TRBV9 | TGTGCCAGCAGCCGAGCGACTAGCGGGGGCCTTAGCTCCTACAATGAGCAGTTCTTC | CASSRATSGGLSSYNEQFF
. | TRBJ2-6 | . | TRBV11-3 | TGTGCCAGCAGCTTGACAGCTGGGGCCAACGTCCTGACTTTC | CASSLTAGANVLTF
once | TRBJ2-3 | TRBD2 | TRBV6-5 | TGTGCCAGCAAACTAGCGGGGGGATCACATACGCAGTATTTT | CASKLAGGSHTQYF
. | TRBJ2-4 | . | TRBV29-1 | TGCAGCGTTTCCGATACCGGGCACCAGTACTTC | CSVSDTGHQYF
. | TRBJ1-1 | . | TRBV2 | TGTGCCAGCAGGGTACAGGATGTGGCTGAAGCTTTCTTT | CASRVQDVAEAFF
. | TRBJ2-7 | . | TRBV18 | TGTGCCAGCTCACCGGAGAGGGACCAGTACTTC | CASSPERDQYF
. | TRBJ1-3 | . | TRBV11-2 | TGTGCCAGCAGCTTCTCACAGTTCGCTGGAAACACCATATATTTT | CASSFSQFAGNTIYF
. | TRBJ2-3 | TRBD2 | TRBV7-6 | TGTGCCAGCAGCTTAGCTACTAGCGGGGTTAGCACAGATACGCAGTATTTT | CASSLATSGVSTDTQYF
. | TRBJ2-5 | . | TRBV5-1 | TGCGCCAGCAGCTTGGTCTTTAGAGAGACCCAGTACTTC | CASSLVFRETQYF
. | TRBJ1-5 | . | TRBV29-1 | TGCAGCGTTGCGCTGGGTGTTGGACAGCCCCAGCATTTT | CSVALGVGQPQHF
. | TRBJ2-3 | . | TRBV11-2 | TGTGCCAGCAGCTTAGGTGGCAGGGAAGCGCAGTATTTT | CASSLGGREAQYF